Sequencing of this TCR beta chain was carried out in a study of blood T cell repertoires in COVID-19 (dated by TCRdb to 2019 to 2021). Looking at the study overall: The collaborator samples originated in the United States, Italy and Spain and spanned the acute and convalescent phases of COVID-19. The material from the prospective study consisted of cDNA or gDNA derived from T cells, B-cell-depleted T cells, or PBMCs. Deeply sampled blood TCRbeta repertoires from subjects exposed to, actively infected with, or recovered from COVID-19 were included in the dataset. The repertoires were released in a freely available public database meant as a resource for research on the immune response to SARS-CoV-2. Samples came from the ongoing ImmuneRACE study (first 160 participants) plus 1,254 subjects from 6 global collaborators. The sample metadata nearly always contained a de-identified subject ID, COVID-19 status, age in years and sex. Where available, HLA class I and class II types were obtained from metadata supplied by the sample provider rather than from assay-based typing.

Points on this clone: It has no known antigen specificity. No clone much larger than this one lies a single base away; base qualities are absent.

Looking up the germline V gene yields CDR1 MNHEY and CDR2 SVGAGI. Inclusive of the bounding cysteine and phenylalanine, the CDR3 is 16 residues long. The sequence is cut down to CDR3 DNA, 48 bases in frame from base 1. Trimming at the junction amounts to 2 bases on V and 3 bases on J, and the germline ends lie 17 bases apart. Whole blood was collected in K2EDTA tubes by collaborating institutions according to the institutions' own protocols. For TCRbeta analysis, collaborators shipped samples in one of three forms: frozen whole blood, isolated PBMCs, or DNA extracted from either of those sample types. TCRbeta CDR3 regions were amplified from genomic DNA using the immunoSEQ Assay, a bias-controlled multiplex PCR. The study's own analysis went as follows. Nucleated cell counts per sample were estimated from amplification of reference gene primers within the assay. To quantify the absolute abundance of each unique TCRbeta CDR3 rearrangement, sequence reads were collapsed and filtered. For each sample, productive Simpson clonality was calculated by taking the square root of Simpson's diversity index across productive rearrangements. TCRdb holds this immuneACCESS table with in-frame rearrangements only. Some clones are missing; in checked studies, unresolved V genes explain under half, and the rest has no known cause. D and trimming come from the DNA, and the V and J calls and clone size come from that table. The sample records some 150,000 clones, roughly 89% of which are singletons. The ten largest clones capture roughly 1% of the sample.

Study-wide findings and limitations: Clinical and demographic metadata were provided uncurated, with the amount varying by source and participant.

The sample was peripheral blood. The chain couples TRBV6-5 to TRBJ2-7, with a weak D call of TRBD1 (5 bases match). This sequence originates from a woman between 45 and 60 years old with acute or convalescent COVID-19. CDR3 reads: CASSYQNPPGLYEQYF. The DNA sequence follows: TGTGCCAGCAGTTACCAGAACCCTCCAGGGCTCTACGAGCAGTACTTC.